This T cell receptor (beta chain) was sequenced in a study of blood T cell repertoires in COVID-19. The CDR3 spans 16 residues. The germline V gene encodes CDR1 LGHNA and CDR2 YNFKEQ. The ends were cut back, 4 bases at V and 4 bases at J, with 14 bases in the middle. The table came from immunoSEQ multiplex PCR; TCRdb's copy has only in-frame clones and leaves some out. In the table there are 60,000 to 85,000 clones, less than 90% of which are singletons. Sequenced: peripheral blood. The genes are TRBV4-2 and TRBJ1-6; weak D call: TRBD1 (6 bases). This TCR derives from a human donor in a cohort sampled during active COVID-19. The CDR3 protein is CASSLGQGDYNSPLHF. In nucleotides, the CDR3 is TGTGCCAGCAGCCTGGGACAAGGAGATTATAATTCACCCCTCCACTTT.